The rows below give T cell receptor beta chains drawn from one sample of a study of blood T cell repertoires in COVID-19. Only in-frame clones appear in the TCRdb table, and some are missing; sequencing was by immunoSEQ multiplex PCR. The sample carries 90,000 to 100,000 clones, about four fifths recorded once. Sample: peripheral blood. Source of these receptors: a woman in her sixties with acute or convalescent COVID-19. Both conserved end residues are part of each CDR3. Each record gives: CDR3 protein, D gene, V gene. A D gene is named only where the DNA matches it firmly.

CASSAVRQGGDTQYF,TRBD1,TRBV7-2
CASSHRQDTGELFF,NA,TRBV14
CAWRDRGVEKLFF,TRBD1,TRBV30
CASSYGAGGGYYGYTF,TRBD1,TRBV18
CASSETGQTIYGYTF,NA,TRBV2
CSVEDQGPRNYGYTF,NA,TRBV29-1
CASSLDRSGANVLTF,NA,TRBV6-2/TRBV6-3
CASSDPGQGVYEQYF,TRBD1,TRBV25-1
CASSEAGRGLTEAFF,NA,TRBV2
CASRDRATEAFF,TRBD1,TRBV18
CASSQDIGARQPQHF,NA,TRBV4-2
CASTADRGLGSPLHF,TRBD1,TRBV27
CASGPTESEAFF,NA,TRBV12-3/TRBV12-4
CASSDEGQGSSGANVLTF,TRBD1,TRBV6-4
CASSPERTGNEKLFF,TRBD1,TRBV5-1
CASSPPRVPPYEQYF,NA,TRBV18
CASSEAGGRTYNEQFF,TRBD2,TRBV28
CASSLGTEGPRNYEQYF,NA,TRBV5-1
CASSQGQGSSPLHF,TRBD1,TRBV3-1/TRBV3-2
CASSLGTGRYQPQHF,TRBD1,TRBV19
CASSGKGGLLSNQPQHF,NA,TRBV2
CSVEGDRSRTDTQYF,TRBD1,TRBV29-1
CASKFGTTTNEKLFF,NA,TRBV2
CASSPGLSYNEQFF,NA,TRBV7-2
CASSRNSGGSYNEQFF,TRBD2,TRBV6-6
CASSLAVGATNEKLFF,NA,TRBV7-9
CASSLWGANTGELFF,NA,TRBV5-1
CASGLGDRQFF,NA,TRBV12-3/TRBV12-4
CASSSHIGTNYGYTF,NA,TRBV7-3
CASSEYAYTEAFF,NA,TRBV25-1
CASITPGQGSPYF,TRBD1,TRBV28
CASSPLGGKGYTF,NA,TRBV2
CSVGGDQNGYTF,NA,TRBV29-1
CASSFPWTAQLHQPQHF,NA,TRBV28
CASSQEGLAGVNEQFF,TRBD2,TRBV4-1
CAGRQGATIGYTF,TRBD1,TRBV30
CASSEQGSLFNSPLHF,NA,TRBV2
CASSPGRWRDNEKLFF,NA,TRBV7-9
CASSLYNGNYGYTF,NA,TRBV27
CASSLGRGAYNEQFF,TRBD2,TRBV5-1
CATSRVWSVQETQYF,NA,TRBV15
CASRSGQGQGNTIYF,TRBD1,TRBV6-5
CASSAWTGSHQPQHF,TRBD1,TRBV19
CASSSIPGLEETQYF,TRBD2,TRBV13
CAWRPPYSQKSYGYTF,NA,TRBV30
CALSGGQETQYF,NA,TRBV7-6
CSVTANYGYTF,NA,TRBV29-1
CASSGQGRDSPLHF,TRBD1,TRBV5-4
CASSWGGLGQPQHF,NA,TRBV28
CASSPGQIISNSPLHF,NA,TRBV7-2
CASSFSRETQYF,NA,TRBV12-3/TRBV12-4
CASRGDREYAEAFF,TRBD1,TRBV5-1
CASSQGGGEETQYF,NA,TRBV4-2